This T cell receptor beta chain is drawn from a study of cytomegalovirus exposure and HLA in healthy donors (dated by TCRdb to about 2017). Notes on the research overall: In an earlier analysis of some 550 of the donors, about 270 Gb of sequence data and 100 million or so unique TCR beta sequences from 150 million to 200 million T cells were reported. An early release that covered 640 HLA-typed donors contained about 300 gigabases of sequencing data and about 84 million unique TCR sequences. Of the 300 to 450 genotyped donors, about 80% fell in the genetic ancestry cluster associated with self-reported Caucasian donors. The study aimed to test whether signatures of past pathogen exposure could be identified by cataloging public T cell receptors. Using immunosequencing, the study profiled T cell repertoires from about 610 subjects and related those repertoires to cytomegalovirus serostatus. Besides the first cohort of more than 650 subjects, a separate validation cohort made up of over 100 different subjects was used. The study combined high-throughput TCR immunosequencing, statistical association of individual TCRs with disease status, and machine learning to predict cytomegalovirus infection status. To study patterns of TCR occurrence, a later analysis re-analyzed previously published TCR beta repertoires from just over 650 donors and added high-resolution HLA genotyping. In the later analysis, no new phenotypic data were used to find candidate immune exposures; instead, reliance was placed on TCR beta sequences and their occurrence across donors. In an earlier analysis of about 590 of the donors, high-throughput TCR beta sequencing was used to judge whether each TCR beta V gene segment behaved as functional or pseudogenic. Donor age, sex, ethnicity and CMV serostatus were compiled together with the repertoire data. A later genetic analysis used genome-wide SNP genotypes for about 65% of the 666 donors, treating that subset as a discovery cohort. Every repertoire in the discovery cohort had been generated on one and the same sequencing platform. Both class I and class II loci were covered by HLA typing, at four-digit resolution. Typing coverage varied by locus: roughly 620-630 donors for A, B, C, DRB1 and DQB1; approximately 500 for DQA1; 606 for DPA1; more than 450 for DPB1. About five DR-DQ haplotypes were handled as single units for association and clustering because linkage in the cohort was strong. Among roughly 400 genotyped donors of the cohort, an average of approximately 220,000 unique TCR beta nucleotide sequences was sequenced per donor, of which 15% to 20% were non-productive.

Turning to this clone: Its antigen is not yet known. No base-level quality is on record; no much larger clone is a single base apart.

The receptor library was made with the immunoSEQ multiplex PCR assay. For the multiplex PCR, a mixture combining 60 forward primers for TCR Vbeta segments and 13 reverse primers for TCR Jbeta segments was used. The CDR3 region of rearranged TCR beta genes was amplified from genomic DNA with a multiplex PCR assay. The Illumina HiSeq System was used to sequence the amplified TCR beta libraries as 87-base-pair reads. Concerning the study's data processing: A later analysis tallied some 79 million unique TCR beta chains across the approximately 670 repertoires, and around 10 million of those chains were shared by two or more donors. Raw reads were error-corrected and collapsed into unique sequences by a nearest-neighbor algorithm in which closely related sequences were merged to remove PCR and sequencing errors. Alignment of CDR3 sequences to IMGT reference sequences was used to assign V, D and J gene segments. Each retained sequence needed at least a six-nucleotide match to both a V gene segment and a J gene segment. Rearrangements were called productive when the CDR3 lacked stop codons and stayed in frame with V and J; all others were non-productive. CDR3 was defined by IMGT convention, running from the second conserved V-encoded cysteine to the conserved J-encoded phenylalanine. The earlier analysis of about 590 of the donors excluded sequences that lacked an unambiguous match to a single V gene segment. An earlier analysis of 550 to 650 of the donors classified V segments as functional when productive rearrangements were above 56.7% and as segregating when the standard deviation between donors was above 5%. To diagnose cytomegalovirus status from the catalog of TCR beta chain sequences, a statistical classification framework was built. In a later analysis, TCR nucleotide sequences were compared against IMGT/GENE-DB human TR gene sequences so that V and J genes could be assigned. The TCRdist pipeline was used in a later analysis to assign CDR3 sequences and most-parsimonious VDJ recombination scenarios. In a later analysis, every TCR beta chain was defined by the combination of its CDR3 amino acid sequence and its V-gene family, and reads without a unique V-gene family were dropped. As a way to deal with suspected cross-contamination and a sequencing artifact, a later analysis dropped roughly 600 nucleotide sequences that were highly shared and had low generation probability. In a later analysis, a clonal expansion index was calculated for each public chain from normalized within-repertoire ranks of inferred template counts. A later analysis computed generation probabilities with a VDJ recombination model fitted to out-of-frame rearrangements, and checked the results against IGoR. A later analysis scored TCR-TCR, TCR-HLA and TCR-CMV co-occurrence with hypergeometric tests, applying a repertoire-size bias correction to TCR pairs. In a later analysis, false discovery rates were estimated by permuting HLA or CMV assignments 20 times. In a later analysis, co-occurring TCRs were grouped using DBSCAN, and TCRdist sequence similarity was added for clustering within HLA-allele-positive subsets. Co-occurrence clustering excluded repertoires with fewer than 30,000 or more than 120,000 public chains, plus five with anomalous nucleotide sharing. The table was pulled from immuneACCESS by TCRdb, which kept in-frame rearrangements only. Such tables lose some clones; where checked, under half of the loss comes from unresolved V genes, and the rest has no known cause. From that table come the V and J calls and clone size; the DNA was used to work out D and trimming. The sample contains some 140,000 clones, about 74% of them found a single time. Of the sample, approximately 2% falls within the top ten clones.

The CDR3 has 16 amino acids, counting the end cysteine and phenylalanine. The entry retains the CDR3 DNA only, 48 bases that are in frame from base 1. The germline V and J ends show losses of 1 base and 10 bases respectively, and no gene match explains 11 bases of the junction. The germline V gene gives CDR1 as SGHVS and CDR2 as FQNEAQ. The full study reports these points: In both the original and validation cohorts, the classifier was reported to diagnose cytomegalovirus status with high specificity and sensitivity. Correlated functional status among segregating V segments might be attributable to linkage disequilibrium, but an unknown experimental factor could not be ruled out. A later analysis found that HLA-associated TCR beta chains were more clonally expanded and had lower generation probabilities than equally common non-associated chains. According to the authors, the approach could potentially be generalized to other disease states and immunological phenotypes. The only immune exposure information available for the cohort was CMV serostatus. At a false discovery rate of 0.05, a later analysis linked approximately 18,000 TCR beta sequences to specific HLA alleles. Because HLA typing was unavailable for some donors at each locus, only the typed subset was used in association tests. A later analysis reported that several top co-occurrence clusters appeared linked to parvovirus B19, influenza, CMV and Epstein-Barr virus. Roughly uniform sequencing depth across donors was assumed in presence/absence analyses, although this assumption may not hold. Three of the identified cytomegalovirus-associated TCR beta chains were confirmed in vitro to be specific for cytomegalovirus antigens. In this cohort, only TCR beta chains were sequenced, and detectable features were limited by the absence of alpha or paired-chain data. Some IMGT-functional V segments, including TRBV6-2 and TRBV6-3, could not be told apart with the 87-base-pair reads, so those segments were excluded. While some public TCRs were present in many individuals, most TCR sequences turned up only very rarely across donors. In a later genetic analysis, a missense DCLRE1C variant was associated with V-gene and J-gene trimming of TCR beta chains, and the association was replicated in an independent cohort. A cluster of highly shared sequence variants was judged likely to represent a technical artifact of the sequencing pipeline. Because counts were too low, seventeen rarely observed V segments, including chromosome 9 orphons, were excluded from the earlier analysis of roughly 580 of the donors. In the study, around 150 TCR beta chains were listed as associated with cytomegalovirus. An earlier analysis of around 600 of the donors showed that most TCR beta V segments appeared in productive rearrangements either about 87% or about 30% of the time, which broadly matched IMGT annotations. In a later analysis, TCR association rates were found to vary across HLA loci, with the most associated TCRs seen for DRB1 alleles and the fewest for HLA-C alleles. When HLA alleles, especially DR and DQ, strongly co-occurred, attributing TCR associations to individual alleles was difficult. A later genetic analysis reported fewer N-insertions in productive TCRs among donors in an Asian-associated ancestry cluster than the approximately 700-donor mean. According to a later analysis, most CMV-associated TCR beta chains appeared to be HLA-restricted, and the HLA associations seemed to be driven largely by CMV exposure. A further reported finding was that TCR beta sequences accurately predicted the HLA-A and HLA-B alleles for most subjects in the first cohort.

The cohort comprised more than 550 healthy bone marrow donors. At the time of sampling, all cohort members were nominally healthy, though unrecorded immune exposures were likely present. The donor was CMV seronegative and was included in the group of under 450 seronegative cohort members. Every donor gave a peripheral blood sample, and the peripheral blood mononuclear cells from that sample were used for TCR beta sequencing. Genomic DNA extraction from the blood cell samples was performed with the Qiagen DNeasy Blood Extraction Kit. What was sequenced was PBMCs. Here the chain combines TRBV7-8 and TRBJ2-1; the junction holds 9 bases that match TRBD2. This TCR came from a man between 25 and 39 years old in good health and CMV-seronegative. The CDR3 here reads CASSLVELAGPLEQFF. The sequenced DNA is TGTGCCAGCAGCTTAGTGGAACTAGCGGGCCCTTTGGAGCAGTTCTTC.